Given below is one T cell receptor beta chain in context. Its antigen is as yet unknown. The donors, healthy adults who were HIV-negative, had experienced no recent acute infections or vaccinations. This sample was included in a study of shared clonotypes between healthy human individuals. Study findings and constraints: Generation probabilities were higher for clonotypes shared across all four sorted-subset donors than for unshared ones. The naive CD4 repertoires of several donors were compared, and 5% to 6.5% of clonotypes were shared. Memory subsets generally showed smaller estimated richness than naive subsets did.

Repertoires were generated with immunoSEQ multiplex PCR, while TCRdb's copy carries only in-frame clones and drops some. Of 2 million to 2.5 million clones listed, about 90% were seen once; the top ten hold around 0.38%. This clonotype was sampled from a young man in good health. Some clones in this sample may be carry-over from other donors' samples. What was sequenced was naive CD4+ T cells from PBMCs. Indicated subset: CD45RA+ positively selected.

The CDR3 DNA reads as TGTGCCAGCAGGCAGGGGGCTAGTCCGCAACCCCAGCATTTT. Encoded protein: CASRQGASPQPQHF. V is TRBV6-1 and J is TRBJ1-5, with 8 bases aligning to TRBD1. Trimming took 6 bases from V and 10 from J; bases not matched to a gene: 11. Germline lookup yields CDR1 MNHNS and CDR2 SASEGT. The CDR3 extends over 14 amino acids.